This entry concerns a single TCR beta chain. At least ten counts were recorded for this clonotype. The antigen it recognizes is unknown. No much larger clone is present one base from it, and per-base qualities are unavailable. Library method: 5' RACE. These reads were obtained on a NextSeq 500. To allow correction of PCR and sequencing errors, the TCR library protocol tagged every TCR cDNA molecule with a unique molecular identifier. The authors' analysis ran thus. TCR identification, UMI-based error correction and CDR3 extraction were all carried out with Decombinator tools. Expanded TCRs were defined as those above a frequency of 2 per 1,000, corresponding to the top 1% of the tumor frequency distribution. Rényi diversity was computed with the R vegan package after subsampling each repertoire 100 times to 5,000 TCRs. To build CDR3 similarity networks, amino acid triplet string-kernel similarity was used, and CDR3s were connected when their pairwise similarity was above 0.82. Using fastp at Q25 and MiXCR, TCRdb reprocessed the public reads and kept productive beta chains. Every entry covers one CDR3 protein and lists the most common genes and DNA from its rows. TCRdb, not the authors, supplied the V and J calls. The sample table holds 40,000 to 45,000 distinct CDR3 sequences, of which approximately 7% were seen once. Roughly two fifths of the sample comes from the top ten.

The time point label of this sample denotes: sample taken at primary tumor resection. TCR sequencing used whole RNA extracted from tumor and nontumor lung tissue, or from cryopreserved PBMC samples, without cell sorting. Donors were approximately 72 patients with early-stage, untreated non-small cell lung cancer from the lung TRACERx cohort. A patient was chosen for TCR sequencing only when enough RNA was available from at least two tumor regions. The data stem from a study of spatial heterogeneity in lung cancer (dated by TCRdb to about 2019). Study-level background: More beta-chain than alpha-chain transcripts were consistently detected, likely reflecting higher beta-chain transcript abundance. In the raw uncorrected reads, each unique combination of TCR and UMI appeared on average more than ten times. In non-small cell lung cancer, the study made a quantitative comparison of TCR alpha and beta repertoires among multiple tumor regions, matched nontumor lung and blood. Nonsynonymous mutation counts, determined by whole-exome sequencing of tumor tissue, were related to TCR repertoire features. At surgery, both alpha and beta chains were TCR-sequenced in more than 200 tumor regions, 64 matched nontumor lung samples and a few dozen PBMC samples.

What the research found in general, with its limitations: Ubiquitous expanded tumor TCRs showed up in blood more often at tumor resection than at routine follow-up. Confirming at a functional level the hypothesis that regional TCRs recognize regional mutations was considered to require additional single-cell paired TCR alpha and beta sequencing.

Germline trimming amounts to 0 bases on V and 0 bases on J, with 15 as the count of junction bases outside the gene matches. From the cysteine up to the phenylalanine, the CDR3 has a length of 20 residues. Kept here is only the CDR3 DNA, which spans 60 bases and is read in frame from base 1. CDR1 and CDR2 are drawn from the germline V gene (reference sequence): LGHDT, YNNKEL. This TCR was sampled from a female donor with early-stage non-small cell lung cancer. Here the chain combines TRBV3-1 and TRBJ1-2; 8 bases in the junction line up with TRBD1. Material: PBMCs, obtained at surgery. The sequence in DNA is TGTGCCAGCAGCCAAGATTTAGTGCGGGCGGGACAGGTTTCTAACTATGGCTACACCTTC. It encodes CASSQDLVRAGQVSNYGYTF.